These 17 T cell receptor beta chains were all obtained from the same sample, sequenced in a study of OX40 agonist ivuxolimab in advanced cancers. Libraries were prepared by immunoSEQ multiplex PCR; TCRdb keeps only in-frame clonotypes and omits some of them. Of 60,000 to 85,000 clones listed, about three quarters are singletons. The sample here was CD4+ or CD8+ T cells sorted from blood, taken in a trial of the OX40 agonist ivuxolimab. These receptors all stem from an adult with an advanced solid tumor such as melanoma, head and neck, liver or kidney cancer.

The chain carries TRBV7-6 and TRBJ1-1; D gene uncertain. This CDR3 has 14 amino acids. Per the germline V gene, CDR1 is SGHVS and CDR2 is FNYEAQ. Deletions cut 4 bases from V and 4 bases from J, with 13 bases between. This chain's CDR3 is CASSSTPGGTEAFF. CDR3 bases: TGTGCCAGCAGCTCCACACCAGGCGGCACTGAAGCTTTCTTT.

The V and J genes are TRBV2 and TRBJ1-2; D not resolved. Trimming removed 7 bases at V and 8 bases at J, with 14 bases between. Germline V CDR1 and CDR2: SNHLY, FYNNEI. The CDR3 is made up of 12 amino acids. The CDR3 here is CASKAHGGGYTF. The CDR3 nucleotides are TGTGCCAGCAAGGCCCACGGTGGGGGCTACACCTTC.

The chain has TRBV10-1 and TRBJ1-1, with 8 bases lining up with TRBD1. The CDR3 loop spans 13 amino acids. Trimming removed 3 bases from V and 6 bases from J; junction bases left unmatched: 3. CDR1 is WNHNN, CDR2 SYGVQD, per germline (reference sequence). This chain's CDR3 is CASSEQGVPEAFF. DNA of the CDR3: TGCGCCAGCAGTGAACAGGGGGTTCCTGAAGCTTTCTTT.

The chain is built from TRBV9 and TRBJ1-3; D unclear. Trimming cost V 3 bases and J 0 bases, with 10 bases left between them. The CDR3 consists of 15 residues. The V gene's germline CDR1 is SGDLS and CDR2 YYNGEE. The CDR3 sequence is CASSAAGISGNTIYF. The CDR3 DNA follows: TGTGCCAGCAGCGCAGCGGGAATCTCTGGAAACACCATATATTTT.

V usage is TRBV11-2 and J usage is TRBJ2-5; no clear D gene. V was trimmed by 0 bases and J by 5 bases, leaving 13 bases between them. This CDR3 contains 15 residues. CDR1 and CDR2 from the germline V gene are SGHAT and FQNNGV. CDR3 bases: TGTGCCAGCAGCTTAGATTTTTCCCTCAGGGAGACCCAGTACTTC. Its translation: CASSLDFSLRETQYF.

The gene calls are TRBV19 and TRBJ2-1, with 11 positions matching TRBD1. The CDR3 spans 16 residues. V lost 4 bases and J lost 3; bases outside the gene matches: 5. Germline V lookup: CDR1 LNHDA, CDR2 SQIVND (reference sequence). DNA of the CDR3: TGTGCCAGTAGTAGGGGACAGGGGGGAGGCTACAATGAGCAGTTCTTC. Its protein is CASSRGQGGGYNEQFF.

This chain links TRBV5-5 with TRBJ2-6; 10 positions match TRBD2. The germline V gene has CDR1 SGHKS and CDR2 YYEKEE (reference sequence). This CDR3 has 20 residues. J lost 1 base, V lost 3 bases, and 13 bases had no gene match. In DNA form, the CDR3 reads TGTGCCAGCAGCTCGGTCTTAAGCGGGAGGGCCGGTTCTGGGGCCAACGTCCTGACTTTC. Its protein is CASSSVLSGRAGSGANVLTF.

The chain has TRBV2 and TRBJ2-6, with 9 bases aligning to TRBD1. Per the germline V gene, CDR1 is SNHLY and CDR2 is FYNNEI. V dropped 6 bases and J dropped 0; count of bases not matched to a gene: 0. This CDR3 region has 15 residues. CDR3: CASRGQGSGANVLTF. The CDR3 region has the DNA TGTGCCAGCAGGGGACAGGGCTCTGGGGCCAACGTCCTGACTTTC.

The rearrangement joins TRBV11-2 to TRBJ1-5; a possible D gene is TRBD1 (5 bases). The CDR3 consists of 14 residues. Trimming shortened V by 5 bases and J by 2 bases, and 10 bases separated the two germline ends. Per germline, CDR1 SGHAT and CDR2 FQNNGV. The CDR3 loop reads CASSPGGGNQPQHF. The CDR3 coding sequence is TGTGCCAGCAGCCCCGGGGGTGGCAATCAGCCCCAGCATTTT. The full variable domain, its missing parts supplied by reference TRBV11-2 and TRBJ1-5, is EAGVAQSPRYKIIEKRQSVAFWCNPISGHATLYWYQQILGQGPKLLIQFQNNGVVDDSQLPKDRFSAERLKGVDSTLKIQPAKLEDSAVYLCASSPGGGNQPQHFGDGTRLSIL.

V is TRBV12-5 and J is TRBJ2-3; D may be TRBD1 (6 bases). Germline assignment: CDR1 LGHNT and CDR2 FRNRAP. Deletions cut 8 bases from V and 4 bases from J, with 7 bases between. CDR3 size: 11 residues. In DNA form, the CDR3 reads TGTGCTAGTTCAGGGGCAGATACGCAGTATTTT. This codes for CASSGADTQYF.

The chain employs TRBV19 and TRBJ1-1, with no clear D. Trimming removed 7 bases at V and 2 bases at J, with 11 bases between. Germline lookup yields CDR1 LNHDA and CDR2 SQIVND (reference sequence). This CDR3 contains 13 residues. In DNA form, the CDR3 reads TGTGCCAGTACCACGACCCCTAACACTGAAGCTTTCTTT. This gives the protein CASTTTPNTEAFF.

The chain links TRBV5-1 to TRBJ2-1, with D perhaps given as TRBD1 or TRBD2 (5 bases each). Trimming removed 2 bases from V and 4 bases from J, with 16 bases in between. The CDR3 is 16 amino acids. CDR1 is SGHRS, CDR2 YFSETQ, per germline. The CDR3 loop reads CASSFLWSGGYNEQFF. In DNA, the CDR3 is TGCGCCAGCAGCTTTCTGTGGAGTGGGGGATACAATGAGCAGTTCTTC.

J is TRBJ2-7 and V is TRBV2; D might be TRBD1 (8 bases). With 7 bases removed from V and 0 bases from J, the gap between germline ends came to 16 bases. This CDR3 has 15 residues. Germline V lookup: CDR1 SNHLY, CDR2 FYNNEI. The CDR3 nucleotides read TGTGCCAGCAAAAATACAGGGGGGGGCTCCTACGAGCAGTACTTC. Encoded protein: CASKNTGGGSYEQYF.

This clone was seen only once. The chain has TRBV18 and TRBJ2-1; the D gene could be TRBD1 or TRBD2 (5 bases each). The CDR3 extends over 20 amino acids. Trimming left V 3 bases short and J 2 bases short, with 26 bases between. CDR1 KGHSH and CDR2 LQKENI come from the germline V gene. The CDR3 DNA sequence: TGTGCCAGCTCACCTTCGGGCGAGGTTTATGGCCGAGGGGCCTACAATGAGCAGTTCTTC. Translation gives CASSPSGEVYGRGAYNEQFF.

J is TRBJ2-3 and V is TRBV30; 11 bases line up with TRBD2. The ends lost 2 bases at V and 5 bases at J; junction bases unmatched: 6. The CDR3 consists of 15 residues. CDR1 and CDR2 from the germline V gene are GTSNPN and SVGIG (reference sequence). DNA for the CDR3: TGTGCCTGGAGTCTACTAGCGGGGGCAGGAGATACGCAGTATTTT. Amino acid sequence: CAWSLLAGAGDTQYF. The full variable domain, completed using reference TRBV30 and TRBJ2-3, is SQTIHQWPATLVQPVGSPLSLECTVEGTSNPNLYWYRQAAGRGLQLLFYSVGIGQISSEVPQNLSASRPQDRQFILSSKKLLLSDSGFYLCAWSLLAGAGDTQYFGPGTRLTVL.

V usage is TRBV9 and J usage is TRBJ1-6; D remains unclear. CDR1 and CDR2 from the germline V gene are SGDLS and YYNGEE. V was trimmed by 0 bases and J by 7 bases, leaving 8 bases between them. CDR3 length: 14 amino acids. The DNA for the CDR3 is TGTGCCAGCAGCGTAGAATTGCAAAATTCACCCCTCCACTTT. This translates into CASSVELQNSPLHF. Together with reference TRBV9 and TRBJ1-6, the CDR3 gives the full variable domain: DSGVTQTPKHLITATGQRVTLRCSPRSGDLSVYWYQQSLDQGLQFLIQYYNGEERAKGNILERFSAQQFPDLHSELNLSSLELGDSALYFCASSVELQNSPLHFGNGTRLTVT.

This chain connects TRBV7-8 to TRBJ1-5; TRBD1 matches at 9 bases. CDR1 and CDR2 (germline): SGHVS, FQNEAQ. The CDR3 runs to 18 residues. V lost 5 bases to trimming and J lost 2 bases; unmatched junction nucleotides: 13. The CDR3 is CASSNTRQGQGRNQPQHF. CDR3 nucleotide sequence: TGTGCCAGCAGCAACACCAGACAGGGACAGGGCCGCAATCAGCCCCAGCATTTT.